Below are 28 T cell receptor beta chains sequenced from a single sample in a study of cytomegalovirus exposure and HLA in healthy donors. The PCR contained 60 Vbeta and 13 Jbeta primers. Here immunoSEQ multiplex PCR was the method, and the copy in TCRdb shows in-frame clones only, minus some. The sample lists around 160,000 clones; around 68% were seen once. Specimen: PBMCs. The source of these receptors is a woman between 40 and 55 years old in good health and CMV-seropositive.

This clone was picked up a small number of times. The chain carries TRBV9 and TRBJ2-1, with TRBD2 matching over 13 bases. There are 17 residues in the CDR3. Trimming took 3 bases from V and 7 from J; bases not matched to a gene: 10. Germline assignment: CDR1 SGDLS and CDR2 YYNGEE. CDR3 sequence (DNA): TGTGCCAGCAGCGGATCACGACTAGCGGGAGGAAGGAATGAGCAGTTCTTC. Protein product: CASSGSRLAGGRNEQFF. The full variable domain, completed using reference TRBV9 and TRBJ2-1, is DSGVTQTPKHLITATGQRVTLRCSPRSGDLSVYWYQQSLDQGLQFLIQYYNGEERAKGNILERFSAQQFPDLHSELNLSSLELGDSALYFCASSGSRLAGGRNEQFFGPGTRLTVL.

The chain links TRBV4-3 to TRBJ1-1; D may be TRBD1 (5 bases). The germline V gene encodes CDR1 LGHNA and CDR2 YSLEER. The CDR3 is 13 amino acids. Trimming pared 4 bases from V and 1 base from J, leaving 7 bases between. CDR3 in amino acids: CASSRQPNTEAFF. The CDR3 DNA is TGCGCCAGCAGCCGACAGCCGAACACTGAAGCTTTCTTT.

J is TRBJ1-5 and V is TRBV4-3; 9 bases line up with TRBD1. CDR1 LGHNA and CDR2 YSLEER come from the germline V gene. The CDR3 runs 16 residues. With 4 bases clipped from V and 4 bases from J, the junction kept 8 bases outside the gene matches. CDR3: CASSPSAQGANQPQHF. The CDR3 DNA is TGCGCCAGCAGCCCGTCTGCACAGGGGGCGAATCAGCCCCAGCATTTT.

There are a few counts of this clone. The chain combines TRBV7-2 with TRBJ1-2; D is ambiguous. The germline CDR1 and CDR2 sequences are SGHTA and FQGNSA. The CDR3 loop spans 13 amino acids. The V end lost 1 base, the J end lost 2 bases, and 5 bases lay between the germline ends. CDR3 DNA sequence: TGTGCCAGCAGCTTAGTACAAAACTATGGCTACACCTTC. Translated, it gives CASSLVQNYGYTF.

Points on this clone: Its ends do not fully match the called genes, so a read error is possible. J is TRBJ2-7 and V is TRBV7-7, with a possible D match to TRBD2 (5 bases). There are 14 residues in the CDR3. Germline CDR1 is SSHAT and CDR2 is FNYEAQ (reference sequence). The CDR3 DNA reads TGTGCTAGCAGCTTAGAAGTGGGCCCGGGGGAGCAGTACTTC. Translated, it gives CASSLEVGPGEQYF.

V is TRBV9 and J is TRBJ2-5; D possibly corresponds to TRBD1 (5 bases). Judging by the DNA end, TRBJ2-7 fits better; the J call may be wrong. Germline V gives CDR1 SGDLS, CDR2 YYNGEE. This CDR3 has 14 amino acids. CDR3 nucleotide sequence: TGTGCCAGCAGCGTAGCTACAGGCAGCTACGAGCAGTACTTC. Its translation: CASSVATGSYEQYF.

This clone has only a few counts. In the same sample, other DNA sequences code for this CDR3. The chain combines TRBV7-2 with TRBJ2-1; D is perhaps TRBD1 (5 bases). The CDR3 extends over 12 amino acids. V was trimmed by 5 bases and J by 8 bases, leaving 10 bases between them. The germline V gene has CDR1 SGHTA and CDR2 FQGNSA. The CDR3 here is CASSRQGYEQFF. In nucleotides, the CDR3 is TGTGCCAGCAGCCGGCAGGGTTATGAGCAGTTCTTC.

CDR3 DNA sequence: TGCGCCAGCAGCCAGCCGGGGGGTGACAGGTACGCTCTTGGTGAGACCCAGTACTTC. Amino acids: CASSQPGGDRYALGETQYF. This rearrangement joins TRBV4-1 to TRBJ2-5, with a possible D match to TRBD2 (7 bases). V lost 3 bases and J lost 5, with 28 bases in between. The CDR3 covers 19 residues. Looked up from germline, CDR1 is MGHRA and CDR2 is YSYEKL.

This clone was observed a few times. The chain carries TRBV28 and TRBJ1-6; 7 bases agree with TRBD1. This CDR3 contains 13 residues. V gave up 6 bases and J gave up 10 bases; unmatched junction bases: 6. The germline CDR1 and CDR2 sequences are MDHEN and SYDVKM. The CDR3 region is CASRFTGESPLHF. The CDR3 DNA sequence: TGTGCCAGCAGATTTACAGGGGAATCACCCCTCCACTTT.

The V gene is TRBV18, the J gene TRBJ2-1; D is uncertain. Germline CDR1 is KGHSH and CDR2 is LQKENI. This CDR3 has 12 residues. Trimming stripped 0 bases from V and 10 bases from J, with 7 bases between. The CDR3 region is CASSPPRGEQFF. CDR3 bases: TGTGCCAGCTCACCACCCAGAGGCGAGCAGTTCTTC.

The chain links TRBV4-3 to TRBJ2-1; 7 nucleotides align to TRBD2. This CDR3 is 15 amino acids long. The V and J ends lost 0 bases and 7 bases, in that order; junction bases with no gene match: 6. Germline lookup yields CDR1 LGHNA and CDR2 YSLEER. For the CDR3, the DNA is TGCGCCAGCAGCCAAGATGGCGGGAGAAGGAATGAGCAGTTCTTC. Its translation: CASSQDGGRRNEQFF.

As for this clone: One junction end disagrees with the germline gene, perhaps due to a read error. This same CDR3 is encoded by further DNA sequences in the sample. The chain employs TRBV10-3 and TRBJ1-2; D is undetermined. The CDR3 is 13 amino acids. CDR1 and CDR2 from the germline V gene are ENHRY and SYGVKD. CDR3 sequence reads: CAISDEGREGYTF. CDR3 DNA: TGCGCCATCAGTGATGAAGGGAGGGAAGGCTACACCTTC.

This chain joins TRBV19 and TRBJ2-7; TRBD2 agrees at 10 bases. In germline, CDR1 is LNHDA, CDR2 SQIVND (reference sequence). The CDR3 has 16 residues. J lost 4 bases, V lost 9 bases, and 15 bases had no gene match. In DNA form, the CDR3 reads TGTGCCAGCCAGTTAAAAGCGGGAGGGCCCTCTTACGAGCAGTACTTC. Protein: CASQLKAGGPSYEQYF.

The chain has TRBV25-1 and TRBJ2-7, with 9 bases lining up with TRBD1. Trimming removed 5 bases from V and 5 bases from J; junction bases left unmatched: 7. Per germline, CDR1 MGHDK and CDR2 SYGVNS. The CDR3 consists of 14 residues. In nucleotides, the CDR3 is TGTGCCAGCAGTCCCGGGACAGGGTCCGACGAGCAGTACTTC. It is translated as CASSPGTGSDEQYF.

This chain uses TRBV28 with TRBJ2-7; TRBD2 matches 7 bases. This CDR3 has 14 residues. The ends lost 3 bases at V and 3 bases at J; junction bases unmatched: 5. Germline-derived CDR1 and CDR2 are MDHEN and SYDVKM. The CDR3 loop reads CASSFTGDYYEQYF. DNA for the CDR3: TGTGCCAGCAGTTTCACCGGGGACTACTACGAGCAGTACTTC.

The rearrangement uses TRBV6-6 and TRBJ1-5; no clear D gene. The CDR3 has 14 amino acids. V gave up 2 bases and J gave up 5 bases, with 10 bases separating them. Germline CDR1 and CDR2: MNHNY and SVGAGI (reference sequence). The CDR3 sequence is CASSYGGPDQPQHF. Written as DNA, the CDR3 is TGTGCCAGCAGTTACGGAGGGCCGGATCAGCCCCAGCATTTT.

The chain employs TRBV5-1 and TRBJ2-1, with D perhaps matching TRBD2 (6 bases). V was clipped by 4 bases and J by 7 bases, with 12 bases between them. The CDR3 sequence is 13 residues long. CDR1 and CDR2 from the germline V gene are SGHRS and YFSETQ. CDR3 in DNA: TGCGCCAGCAGCGAGACTAGGGCGAATGAGCAGTTCTTC. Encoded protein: CASSETRANEQFF.

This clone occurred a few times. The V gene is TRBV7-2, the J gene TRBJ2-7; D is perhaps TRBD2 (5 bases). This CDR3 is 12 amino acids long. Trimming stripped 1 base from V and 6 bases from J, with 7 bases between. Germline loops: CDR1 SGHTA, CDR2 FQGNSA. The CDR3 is CASSLGGAEQYF. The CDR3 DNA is TGTGCCAGCAGCTTAGGGGGAGCCGAGCAGTACTTC. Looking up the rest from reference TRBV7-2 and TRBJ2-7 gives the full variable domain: GAGVSQSPSNKVTEKGKDVELRCDPISGHTALYWYRQSLGQGLEFLIYFQGNSAPDKSGLPSDRFSAERTGGSVSTLTIQRTQQEDSAVYLCASSLGGAEQYFGPGTRLTVT.

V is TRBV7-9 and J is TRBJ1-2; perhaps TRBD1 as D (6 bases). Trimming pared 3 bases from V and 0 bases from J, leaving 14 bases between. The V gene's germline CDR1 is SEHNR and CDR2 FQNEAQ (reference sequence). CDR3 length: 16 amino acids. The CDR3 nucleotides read TGTGCCAGCAGCTTTCTTCAGACAGGAGCTAACTATGGCTACACCTTC. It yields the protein CASSFLQTGANYGYTF.

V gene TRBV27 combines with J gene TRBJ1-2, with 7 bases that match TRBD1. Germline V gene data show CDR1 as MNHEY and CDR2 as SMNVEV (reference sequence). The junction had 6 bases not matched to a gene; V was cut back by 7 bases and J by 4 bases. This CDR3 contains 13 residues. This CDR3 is CASKTGQSYGYTF. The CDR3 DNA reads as TGTGCCAGCAAAACGGGACAGTCCTATGGCTACACCTTC.

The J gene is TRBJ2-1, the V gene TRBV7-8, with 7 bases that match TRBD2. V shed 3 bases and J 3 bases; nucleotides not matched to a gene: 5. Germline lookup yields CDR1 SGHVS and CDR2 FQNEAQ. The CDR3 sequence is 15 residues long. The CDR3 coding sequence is TGTGCCAGCAGCTTCAGCGGGGACTTCTACAATGAGCAGTTCTTC. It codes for CASSFSGDFYNEQFF.

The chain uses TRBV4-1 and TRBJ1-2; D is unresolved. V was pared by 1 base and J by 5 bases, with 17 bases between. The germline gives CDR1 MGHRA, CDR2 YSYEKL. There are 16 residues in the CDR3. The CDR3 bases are TGCGCCAGCAGCCAAGCACTGGTGCTTTCTTTATATGGCTACACCTTC. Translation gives CASSQALVLSLYGYTF.

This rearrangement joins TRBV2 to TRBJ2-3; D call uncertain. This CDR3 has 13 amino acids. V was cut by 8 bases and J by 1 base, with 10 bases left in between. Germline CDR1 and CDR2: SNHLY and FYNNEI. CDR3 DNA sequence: TGTGCCAGCCAAGTTCGGGGCACAGATACGCAGTATTTT. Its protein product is CASQVRGTDTQYF. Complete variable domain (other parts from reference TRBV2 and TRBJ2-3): EPEVTQTPSHQVTQMGQEVILRCVPISNHLYFYWYRQILGQKVEFLVSFYNNEISEKSEIFDDQFSVERPDGSNFTLKIRSTKLEDSAMYFCASQVRGTDTQYFGPGTRLTVL.

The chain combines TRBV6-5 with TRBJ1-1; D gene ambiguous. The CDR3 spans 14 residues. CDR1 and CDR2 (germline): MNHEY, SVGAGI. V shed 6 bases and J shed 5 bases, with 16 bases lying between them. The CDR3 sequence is CASSPGWGGTEAFF. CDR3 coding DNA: TGTGCCAGCAGCCCCGGGTGGGGAGGGACTGAAGCTTTCTTT.

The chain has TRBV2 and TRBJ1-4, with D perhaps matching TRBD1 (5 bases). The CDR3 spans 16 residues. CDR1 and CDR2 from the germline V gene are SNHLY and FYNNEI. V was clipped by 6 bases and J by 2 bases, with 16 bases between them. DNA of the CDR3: TGTGCCAGCAGCTCCCGCCGCGGGGGGACTAATGAAAAACTGTTTTTT. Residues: CASSSRRGGTNEKLFF. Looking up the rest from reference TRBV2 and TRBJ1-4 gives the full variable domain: EPEVTQTPSHQVTQMGQEVILRCVPISNHLYFYWYRQILGQKVEFLVSFYNNEISEKSEIFDDQFSVERPDGSNFTLKIRSTKLEDSAMYFCASSSRRGGTNEKLFFGSGTQLSVL.

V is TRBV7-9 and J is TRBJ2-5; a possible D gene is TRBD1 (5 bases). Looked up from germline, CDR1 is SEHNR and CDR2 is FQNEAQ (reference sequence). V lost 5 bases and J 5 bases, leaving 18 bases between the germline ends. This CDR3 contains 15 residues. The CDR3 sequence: CASSQRVVQGETQYF. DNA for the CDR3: TGTGCCAGCAGCCAACGGGTCGTCCAGGGTGAGACCCAGTACTTC.

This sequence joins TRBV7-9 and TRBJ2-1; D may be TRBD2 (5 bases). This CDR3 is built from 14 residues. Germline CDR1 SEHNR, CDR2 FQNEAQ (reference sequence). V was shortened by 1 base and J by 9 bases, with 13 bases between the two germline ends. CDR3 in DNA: TGTGCCAGCAGCTTAGATAGGGAGTGGGCTGAGCAGTTCTTC. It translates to CASSLDREWAEQFF.

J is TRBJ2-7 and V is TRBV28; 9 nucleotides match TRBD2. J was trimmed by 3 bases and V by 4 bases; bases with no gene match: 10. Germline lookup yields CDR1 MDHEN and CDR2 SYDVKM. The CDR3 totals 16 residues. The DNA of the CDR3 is TGTGCCAGCAGTTCGATTAGATTAGCGGGGGACTACGAGCAGTACTTC. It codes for CASSSIRLAGDYEQYF. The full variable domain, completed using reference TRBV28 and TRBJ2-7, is DVKVTQSSRYLVKRTGEKVFLECVQDMDHENMFWYRQDPGLGLRLIYFSYDVKMKEKGDIPEGYSVSREKKERFSLILESASTNQTSMYLCASSSIRLAGDYEQYFGPGTRLTVT.